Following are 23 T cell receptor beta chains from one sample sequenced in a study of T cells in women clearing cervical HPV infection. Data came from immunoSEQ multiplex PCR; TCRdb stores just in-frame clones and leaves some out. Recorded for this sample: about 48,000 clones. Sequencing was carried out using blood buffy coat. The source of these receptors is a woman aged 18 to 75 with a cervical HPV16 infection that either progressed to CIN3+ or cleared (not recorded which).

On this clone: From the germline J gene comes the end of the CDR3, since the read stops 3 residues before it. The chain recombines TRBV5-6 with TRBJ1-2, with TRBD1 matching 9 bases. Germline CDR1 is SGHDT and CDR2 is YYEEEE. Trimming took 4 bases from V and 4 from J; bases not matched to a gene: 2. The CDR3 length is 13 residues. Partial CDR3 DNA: TGTGCCAGCAGCGTGGACAGGGGCTATGGC. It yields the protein CASSVDRGYG. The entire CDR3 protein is CASSVDRGYGYTF.

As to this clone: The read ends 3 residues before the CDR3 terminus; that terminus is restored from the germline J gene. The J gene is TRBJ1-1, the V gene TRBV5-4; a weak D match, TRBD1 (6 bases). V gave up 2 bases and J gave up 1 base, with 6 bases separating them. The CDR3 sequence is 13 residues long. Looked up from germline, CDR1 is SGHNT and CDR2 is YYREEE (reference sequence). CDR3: CASSLQGNTEAFF. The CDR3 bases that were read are TGTGCCAGCAGCTTACAGGGGAACACTGAA.

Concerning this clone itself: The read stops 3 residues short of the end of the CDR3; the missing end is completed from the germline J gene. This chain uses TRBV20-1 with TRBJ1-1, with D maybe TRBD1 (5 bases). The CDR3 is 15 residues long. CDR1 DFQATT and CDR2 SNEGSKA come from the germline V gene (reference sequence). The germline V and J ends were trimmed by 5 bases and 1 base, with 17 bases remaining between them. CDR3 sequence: CSAGQTGRKNTEAFF. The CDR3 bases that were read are TGCAGTGCTGGACAAACTGGACGGAAGAACACTGAA.

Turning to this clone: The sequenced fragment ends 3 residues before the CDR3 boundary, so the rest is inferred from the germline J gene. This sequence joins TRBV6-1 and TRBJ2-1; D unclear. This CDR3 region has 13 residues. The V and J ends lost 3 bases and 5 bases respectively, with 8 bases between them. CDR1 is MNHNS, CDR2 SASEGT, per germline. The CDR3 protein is CASSERKNNEQFF. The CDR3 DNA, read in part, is TGTGCCAGCAGTGAGCGCAAAAACAATGAG.

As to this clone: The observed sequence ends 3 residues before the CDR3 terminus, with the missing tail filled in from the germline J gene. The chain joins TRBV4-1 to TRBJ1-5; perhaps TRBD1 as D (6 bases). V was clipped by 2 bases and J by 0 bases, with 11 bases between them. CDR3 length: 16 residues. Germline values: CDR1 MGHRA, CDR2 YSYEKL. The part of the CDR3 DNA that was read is TGCGCCAGCAGCCAAATAACAGGGCCTAGCAATCAGCCC. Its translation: CASSQITGPSNQP. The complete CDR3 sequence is CASSQITGPSNQPQHF.

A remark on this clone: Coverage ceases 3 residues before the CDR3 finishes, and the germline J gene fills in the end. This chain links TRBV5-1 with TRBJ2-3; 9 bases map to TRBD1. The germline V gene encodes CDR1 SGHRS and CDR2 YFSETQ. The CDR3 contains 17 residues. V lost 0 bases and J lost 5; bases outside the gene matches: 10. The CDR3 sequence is CASSLGIGTGIGDTQYF. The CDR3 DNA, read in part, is TGCGCCAGCAGCTTGGGTATAGGGACAGGGATAGGAGATACG.

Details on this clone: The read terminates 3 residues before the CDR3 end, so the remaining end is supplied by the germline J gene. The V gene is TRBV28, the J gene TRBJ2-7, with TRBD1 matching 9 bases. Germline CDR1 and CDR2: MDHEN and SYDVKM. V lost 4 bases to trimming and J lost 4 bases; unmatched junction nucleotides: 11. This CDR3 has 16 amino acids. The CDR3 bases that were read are TGTGCCAGCAGTTCCCCGACAGGGGGTAGGCTTTACGAG. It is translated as CASSSPTGGRLYE. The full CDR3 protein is CASSSPTGGRLYEQYF.

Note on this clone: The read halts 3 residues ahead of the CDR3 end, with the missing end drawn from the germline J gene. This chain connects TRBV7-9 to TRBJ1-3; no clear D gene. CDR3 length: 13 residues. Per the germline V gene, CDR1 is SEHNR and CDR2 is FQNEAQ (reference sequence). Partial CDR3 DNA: TGTGCCAGCAGCTTACCGCTACTAGCGGAA. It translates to CASSLPLLAE. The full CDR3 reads CASSLPLLAEIYF.

This chain's CDR3 is CASSLRGDTEAFF. The CDR3 bases that were read are TGTGCCAGCAGCCTAAGGGGAGACACTGAA. This chain uses TRBV7-9 with TRBJ1-1; maybe TRBD1 (5 bases). The read ends 3 residues early relative to the CDR3; the germline J gene fills the gap. The germline gives CDR1 SEHNR, CDR2 FQNEAQ (reference sequence). V gave up 5 bases and J gave up 3 bases, with 10 bases separating them. This CDR3 spans 13 amino acids.

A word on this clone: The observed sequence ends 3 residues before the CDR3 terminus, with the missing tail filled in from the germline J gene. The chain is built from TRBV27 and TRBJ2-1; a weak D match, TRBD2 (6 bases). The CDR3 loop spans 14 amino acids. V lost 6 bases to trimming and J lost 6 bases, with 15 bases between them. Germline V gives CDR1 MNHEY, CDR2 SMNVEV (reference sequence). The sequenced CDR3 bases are TGTGCCAGCAGGGCCGGCGGGAAGGGCAATGAG. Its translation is CASRAGGKGNE. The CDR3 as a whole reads CASRAGGKGNEQFF.

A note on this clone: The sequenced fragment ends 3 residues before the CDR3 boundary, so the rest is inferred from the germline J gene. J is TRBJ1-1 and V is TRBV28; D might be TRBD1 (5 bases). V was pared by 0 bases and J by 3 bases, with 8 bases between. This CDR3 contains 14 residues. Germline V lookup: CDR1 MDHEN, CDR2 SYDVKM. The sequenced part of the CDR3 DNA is TGTGCCAGCAGTTTATGGGGGCCATACACTGAA. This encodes CASSLWGPYTE. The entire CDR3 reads CASSLWGPYTEAFF.

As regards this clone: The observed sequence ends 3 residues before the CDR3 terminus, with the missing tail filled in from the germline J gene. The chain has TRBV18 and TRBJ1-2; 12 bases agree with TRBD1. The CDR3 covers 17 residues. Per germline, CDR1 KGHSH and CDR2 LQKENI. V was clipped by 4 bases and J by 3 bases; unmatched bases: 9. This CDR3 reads CASSLTGTGGVYYGYTF. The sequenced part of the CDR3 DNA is TGTGCCAGCTCACTAACCGGGACAGGGGGCGTCTACTATGGC.

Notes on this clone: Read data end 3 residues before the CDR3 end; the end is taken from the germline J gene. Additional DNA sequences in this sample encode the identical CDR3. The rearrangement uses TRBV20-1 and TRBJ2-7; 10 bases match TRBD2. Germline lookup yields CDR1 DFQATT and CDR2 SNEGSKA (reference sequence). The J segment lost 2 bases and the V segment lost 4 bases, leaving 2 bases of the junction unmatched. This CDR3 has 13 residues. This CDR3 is CSATLAGAYEQYF. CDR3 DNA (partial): TGCAGTGCTACCCTAGCGGGGGCCTACGAG.

CDR3 in amino acids: CASSGGVAGPYEQYF. The part of the CDR3 DNA that was read is TGTGCCAGCAGTGGGGGGGTAGCGGGGCCCTACGAG. This rearrangement joins TRBV6-1 to TRBJ2-7; 8 nucleotides agree with TRBD2. The read ends 3 residues shy of where the CDR3 ends; the end is completed using the germline J gene. With 4 bases clipped from V and 2 bases from J, the junction kept 7 bases outside the gene matches. There are 15 residues in the CDR3. Germline CDR1 MNHNS, CDR2 SASEGT.

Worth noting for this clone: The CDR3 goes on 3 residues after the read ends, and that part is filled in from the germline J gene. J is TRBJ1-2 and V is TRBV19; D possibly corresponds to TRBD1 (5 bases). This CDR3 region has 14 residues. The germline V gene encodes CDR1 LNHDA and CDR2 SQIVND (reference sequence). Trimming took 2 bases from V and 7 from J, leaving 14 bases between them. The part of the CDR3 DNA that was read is TGTGCCAGTAGTATACTATCGACAGAGGGTGGC. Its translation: CASSILSTEGG. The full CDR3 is CASSILSTEGGYTF.

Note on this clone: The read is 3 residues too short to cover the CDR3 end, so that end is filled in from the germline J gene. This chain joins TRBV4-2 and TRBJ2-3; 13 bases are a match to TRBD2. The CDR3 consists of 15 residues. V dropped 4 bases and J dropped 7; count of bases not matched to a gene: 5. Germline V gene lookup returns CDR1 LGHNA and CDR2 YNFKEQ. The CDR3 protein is CASSRLGTSGNTQYF. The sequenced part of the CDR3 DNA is TGTGCCAGCAGCCGGCTCGGGACTAGCGGGAATACG.

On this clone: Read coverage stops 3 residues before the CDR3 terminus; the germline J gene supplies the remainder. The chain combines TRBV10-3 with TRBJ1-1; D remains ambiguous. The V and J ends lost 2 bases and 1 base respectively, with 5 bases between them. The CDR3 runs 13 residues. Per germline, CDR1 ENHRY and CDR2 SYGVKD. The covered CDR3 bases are TGTGCCATCAGTGAGGTAGAGAACACTGAA. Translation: CAISEVENTE. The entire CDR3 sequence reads CAISEVENTEAFF.

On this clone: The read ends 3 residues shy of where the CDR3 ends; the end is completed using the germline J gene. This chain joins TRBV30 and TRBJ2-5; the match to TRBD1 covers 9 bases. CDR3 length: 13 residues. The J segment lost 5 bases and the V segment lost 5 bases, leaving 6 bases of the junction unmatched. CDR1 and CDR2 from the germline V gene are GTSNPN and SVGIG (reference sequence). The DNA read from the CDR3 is TGTGCCTGGGACAGGGGGGTAGGTGAGACC. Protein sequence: CAWDRGVGET. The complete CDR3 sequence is CAWDRGVGETQYF.

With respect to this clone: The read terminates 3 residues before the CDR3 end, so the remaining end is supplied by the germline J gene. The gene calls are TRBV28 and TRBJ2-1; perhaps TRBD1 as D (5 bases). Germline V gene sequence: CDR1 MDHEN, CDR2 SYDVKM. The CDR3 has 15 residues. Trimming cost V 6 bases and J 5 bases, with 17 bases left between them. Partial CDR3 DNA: TGTGCCAGCAGCTTAATCGGACATGGGAACAATGAG. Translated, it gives CASSLIGHGNNE. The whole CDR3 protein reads CASSLIGHGNNEQFF.

The sequenced part of the CDR3 DNA is TGTGCCTGGAGGGGGCCGGGGGTTGAAGTCGAG. Its protein product is CAWRGPGVEVE. Given in full, the CDR3 is CAWRGPGVEVEQYF. The chain uses TRBV30 and TRBJ2-7; perhaps TRBD2 as D (6 bases). The read terminates 3 residues ahead of where the CDR3 ends, so the germline J gene completes it. The CDR3 sequence is 14 residues long. Trimming removed 3 bases from V and 6 bases from J, with 18 bases in between. Germline CDR1 reads GTSNPN; CDR2 reads SVGIG (reference sequence).

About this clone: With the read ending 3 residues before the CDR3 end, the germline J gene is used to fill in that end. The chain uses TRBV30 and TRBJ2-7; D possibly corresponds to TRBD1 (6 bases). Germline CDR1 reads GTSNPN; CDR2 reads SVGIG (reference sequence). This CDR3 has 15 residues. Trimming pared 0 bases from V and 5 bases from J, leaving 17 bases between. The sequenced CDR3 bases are TGTGCCTGGAGTGTACAACAGGGAAAAGTCCACGAG. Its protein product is CAWSVQQGKVHE. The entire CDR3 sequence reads CAWSVQQGKVHEQYF. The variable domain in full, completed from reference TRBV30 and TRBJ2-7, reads SQTIHQWPATLVQPVGSPLSLECTVEGTSNPNLYWYRQAAGRGLQLLFYSVGIGQISSEVPQNLSASRPQDRQFILSSKKLLLSDSGFYLCAWSVQQGKVHEQYFGPGTRLTVT.

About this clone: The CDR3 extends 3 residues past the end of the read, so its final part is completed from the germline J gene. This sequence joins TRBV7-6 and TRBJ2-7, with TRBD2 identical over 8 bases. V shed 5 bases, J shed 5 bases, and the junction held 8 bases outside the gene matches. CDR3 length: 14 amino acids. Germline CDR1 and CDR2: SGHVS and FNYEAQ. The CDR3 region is CASSLQREQHEQYF. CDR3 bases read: TGTGCCAGCAGCCTCCAGCGGGAGCAACACGAG. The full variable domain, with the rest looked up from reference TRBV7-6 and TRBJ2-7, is GAGVSQSPRYKVTKRGQDVALRCDPISGHVSLYWYRQALGQGPEFLTYFNYEAQQDKSGLPNDRFSAERPEGSISTLTIQRTEQRDSAMYRCASSLQREQHEQYFGPGTRLTVT.

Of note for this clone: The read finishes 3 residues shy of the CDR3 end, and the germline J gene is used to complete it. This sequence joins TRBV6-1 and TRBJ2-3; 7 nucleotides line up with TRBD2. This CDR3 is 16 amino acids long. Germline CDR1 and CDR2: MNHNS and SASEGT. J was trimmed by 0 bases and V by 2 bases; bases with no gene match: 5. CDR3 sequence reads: CASSEILAGSTDTQYF. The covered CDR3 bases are TGTGCCAGCAGTGAAATCTTAGCGGGTAGCACAGATACG.